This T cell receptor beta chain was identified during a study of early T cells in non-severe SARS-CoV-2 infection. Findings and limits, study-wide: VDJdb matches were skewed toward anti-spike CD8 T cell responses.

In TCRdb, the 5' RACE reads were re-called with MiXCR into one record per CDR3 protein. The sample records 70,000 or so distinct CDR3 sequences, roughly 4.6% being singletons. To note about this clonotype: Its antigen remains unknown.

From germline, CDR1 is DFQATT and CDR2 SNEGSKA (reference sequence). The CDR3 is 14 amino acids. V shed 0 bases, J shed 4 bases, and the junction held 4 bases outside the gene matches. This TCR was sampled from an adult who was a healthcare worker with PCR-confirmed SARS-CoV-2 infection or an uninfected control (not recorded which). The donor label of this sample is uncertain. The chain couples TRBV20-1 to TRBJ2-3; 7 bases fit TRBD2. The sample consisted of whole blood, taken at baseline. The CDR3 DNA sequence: TGCAGTGCTAGAGAGGCGGGGGAAGCAGATACGCAGTATTTT. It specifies CSAREAGEADTQYF.